These 24 T cell receptor beta chains were all obtained from the same sample, sequenced in a study of T cells after yellow fever vaccination. TCRdb reprocessed the 5' RACE reads with MiXCR, giving one entry per CDR3 protein. The sample carries under 600,000 distinct CDR3 sequences, approximately 13% recorded once. Sequenced material: PBMCs, taken on the day of the yellow fever booster vaccination. Receptor source: a man aged 25-45 years who received the YFV17D yellow fever vaccine.

CDR3: CSARIIGLATYEQYF. The CDR3 nucleotides are TGCAGTGCTAGAATAATTGGACTAGCCACCTACGAGCAGTACTTC. This chain joins TRBV20-1 and TRBJ2-7; 8 positions agree with TRBD2. Germline V CDR1 and CDR2: DFQATT, SNEGSKA (reference sequence). The J segment lost 2 bases and the V segment lost 2 bases, leaving 8 bases of the junction unmatched. This CDR3 has 15 residues.

This clonotype has more than one count but fewer than ten. The V and J genes are TRBV7-9 and TRBJ2-7, with 9 bases fitting TRBD2. Per germline, CDR1 SEHNR and CDR2 FQNEAQ (reference sequence). CDR3 length equals 14 residues. J gave up 6 bases and V 4 bases, and 7 bases lay outside the gene matches. The CDR3 sequence: CASSCSGSTCEQYF. DNA of the CDR3: TGTGCCAGCAGCTGTAGCGGGAGTACCTGCGAGCAGTACTTC.

The chain carries TRBV19 and TRBJ2-2; 9 bases line up with TRBD1. CDR1 is LNHDA and CDR2 is SQIVND in the germline V gene (reference sequence). With 4 bases clipped from V and 4 bases from J, the junction kept 10 bases outside the gene matches. This CDR3 spans 17 amino acids. Here the CDR3 DNA reads TGTGCCAGTAGTAGCGGGACAGGGTGGTCCTCCACCGGGGAGCTGTTTTTT. Its translation is CASSSGTGWSSTGELFF.

This clonotype was seen ten or more times. This chain connects TRBV19 to TRBJ2-1, with TRBD2 identical over 12 bases. The CDR3 has 13 amino acids. Germline loops: CDR1 LNHDA, CDR2 SQIVND (reference sequence). J was trimmed by 7 bases and V by 9 bases; bases with no gene match: 4. CDR3 nucleotides: TGTGCCAGCAGACTAGCGGGAGTAAATGAGCAGTTCTTC. Its protein product is CASRLAGVNEQFF.

The gene calls are TRBV12-3 or TRBV12-4 and TRBJ2-5; no firm D call. V was cut by 6 bases and J by 1 base, with 18 bases left in between. CDR3 length equals 16 residues. The CDR3 loop reads CASSSIGDASQETQYF. The CDR3 DNA reads as TGTGCCAGCAGCTCGATCGGCGACGCGAGCCAAGAGACCCAGTACTTC.

In this sample, this clonotype turned up a few times. The chain joins TRBV29-1 to TRBJ2-3; the D is unclear. The V gene lost 5 bases and the J gene lost 4 bases, with 13 bases spanning the gap. The CDR3 has 13 residues. Germline V gene sequence: CDR1 SQVTM, CDR2 ANQGSEA. CDR3 nucleotide sequence: TGCAGCGTTCAATCACACACACCAGATACGCAGTATTTT. Its translation is CSVQSHTPDTQYF.

The chain joins TRBV7-2 to TRBJ2-1; TRBD2 is a possible D gene (5 bases). V was clipped by 6 bases and J by 0 bases, with 15 bases between them. Germline CDR1 is SGHTA and CDR2 is FQGNSA. The CDR3 runs 16 residues. Here the CDR3 DNA reads TGTGCCAGCAGTAAGGGTAGCGACCACTCCTACAATGAGCAGTTCTTC. It is translated as CASSKGSDHSYNEQFF. Full variable domain (outside the CDR3, taken from reference TRBV7-2 and TRBJ2-1): GAGVSQSPSNKVTEKGKDVELRCDPISGHTALYWYRQSLGQGLEFLIYFQGNSAPDKSGLPSDRFSAERTGGSVSTLTIQRTQQEDSAVYLCASSKGSDHSYNEQFFGPGTRLTVL.

This sequence joins TRBV15 and TRBJ2-4; the D is unclear. The CDR3 sequence is 14 residues long. CDR1 and CDR2 (germline): LNHNV, YYDKDF (reference sequence). Trimming shortened V by 5 bases and J by 5 bases, and 13 bases separated the two germline ends. CDR3 coding DNA: TGTGCCACCAGCGGAATATTTAGCCAAAACATTCAGTACTTC. Its translation is CATSGIFSQNIQYF. The full variable domain, its missing parts supplied by reference TRBV15 and TRBJ2-4, is DAMVIQNPRYQVTQFGKPVTLSCSQTLNHNVMYWYQQKSSQAPKLLFHYYDKDFNNEADTPDNFQSRRPNTSFCFLDIRSPGLGDTAMYLCATSGIFSQNIQYFGAGTRLSVL.

The V call is TRBV20-1, the J call TRBJ2-7, with D tentatively TRBD1 (6 bases). The V gene lost 6 bases and the J gene lost 4 bases, with 16 bases spanning the gap. The germline V gene encodes CDR1 DFQATT and CDR2 SNEGSKA (reference sequence). The CDR3 extends over 13 amino acids. The CDR3 spells CSAQRDTYYEQYF. The CDR3 DNA reads as TGCAGTGCCCAGAGGGACACCTATTACGAGCAGTACTTC.

The J gene is TRBJ1-1, the V gene TRBV21-1. TRBV21-1 is described as a pseudogene. This CDR3 spans 14 amino acids. This chain's CDR3 is CASSKAPTNTEAFF. The CDR3 nucleotides read TGTGCCAGCAGCAAAGCACCGACGAACACTGAAGCTTTCTTT.

J is TRBJ2-7 and V is TRBV5-5; a weak D match, TRBD2 (6 bases). The V and J ends lost 7 bases and 4 bases respectively, with 18 bases between them. This CDR3 is built from 14 residues. Germline-derived CDR1 and CDR2 are SGHKS and YYEKEE (reference sequence). The CDR3 DNA reads as TGTGCCAGCTCACCGGGACTTGGTGGGTACGAGCAGTACTTC. It yields the protein CASSPGLGGYEQYF.

This clonotype was counted at least ten times. The rearrangement links TRBV10-3 to TRBJ2-3, with TRBD1 identical over 8 bases. The ends lost 6 bases at V and 6 bases at J; junction bases unmatched: 5. This CDR3 spans 13 amino acids. Germline lookup yields CDR1 ENHRY and CDR2 SYGVKD. The CDR3 region is CAIRDRVDDTQYF. The DNA for the CDR3 is TGTGCCATCAGGGACAGGGTGGACGATACGCAGTATTTT.

The chain combines TRBV6-5 with TRBJ2-7, with D tentatively TRBD2 (5 bases). The CDR3 extends over 12 amino acids. V was shortened by 5 bases and J by 7 bases, with 12 bases between the two germline ends. CDR1 MNHEY and CDR2 SVGAGI come from the germline V gene. The CDR3 sequence: CASSTPGGEQYF. For the CDR3, the DNA is TGTGCCAGCAGTACCCCGGGCGGGGAGCAGTACTTC.

Many counts were recorded for this clonotype. The chain joins TRBV27 to TRBJ1-2; D not resolved. The CDR3 is made up of 15 amino acids. Germline-derived CDR1 and CDR2 are MNHEY and SMNVEV (reference sequence). The V end lost 0 bases, the J end lost 0 bases, and 8 bases lay between the germline ends. DNA of the CDR3: TGTGCCAGCAGTTTATCTTGGGGTTCTAACTATGGCTACACCTTC. It yields the protein CASSLSWGSNYGYTF.

This clonotype was observed many times. The chain carries TRBV18 and TRBJ1-6, with 8 bases that match TRBD1. In germline, CDR1 is KGHSH, CDR2 LQKENI. Germline trimming cut 8 bases from V and 7 bases from J; bases unmatched to any gene: 10. This CDR3 region has 15 residues. The CDR3 sequence is CASRTGLVENSPLHF. The CDR3 coding sequence is TGTGCCAGCCGGACAGGGCTGGTAGAGAATTCACCCCTCCACTTT. Based on the CDR3 plus reference TRBV18 and TRBJ1-6, the full variable domain is NAGVMQNPRHLVRRRGQEARLRCSPMKGHSHVYWYRQLPEEGLKFMVYLQKENIIDESGMPKERFSAEFPKEGPSILRIQQVVRGDSAAYFCASRTGLVENSPLHFGNGTRLTVT.

There are a few counts of this clonotype. This sequence joins TRBV2 and TRBJ1-2, with no clear D. V was cut by 7 bases and J by 10 bases, with 13 bases left in between. The length of the CDR3 is 11 residues. Per germline, CDR1 SNHLY and CDR2 FYNNEI. CDR3 region: CASTLDGDYTF. In nucleotides, the CDR3 is TGTGCCAGCACCCTGGATGGTGACTACACCTTC.

The J gene is TRBJ1-5, the V gene TRBV4-3, with D maybe TRBD1 (5 bases). The CDR3 is made up of 18 amino acids. Trimming stripped 0 bases from V and 2 bases from J, with 17 bases between. The germline CDR1 and CDR2 sequences are LGHNA and YSLEER. The CDR3 sequence: CASSQDTRAQGGNQPQHF. The CDR3 DNA follows: TGCGCCAGCAGCCAAGATACGAGGGCTCAGGGCGGCAATCAGCCCCAGCATTTT.

This clonotype was counted at least ten times. This rearrangement joins TRBV9 to TRBJ1-5; D is perhaps TRBD1 (5 bases). CDR1 and CDR2 (germline): SGDLS, YYNGEE. With 0 bases removed from V and 6 bases from J, the gap between germline ends came to 10 bases. CDR3 size: 14 residues. The CDR3 sequence is CASSVGGYGQPQHF. The CDR3 bases are TGTGCCAGCAGCGTAGGGGGGTACGGTCAGCCCCAGCATTTT.

In this sample, this clonotype turned up a few times. The chain links TRBV12-3 or TRBV12-4 to TRBJ2-3; D call uncertain. Trimming took 7 bases from V and 8 from J, leaving 13 bases between them. The CDR3 is made up of 12 amino acids. DNA for the CDR3: TGTGCCAGCACCCAAGACCGAGCTACGCAGTATTTT. It is translated as CASTQDRATQYF.

The CDR3 here is CASSPYWAGRSYGYTF. Written as DNA, the CDR3 is TGTGCCAGCTCACCTTACTGGGCAGGACGGAGCTATGGCTACACCTTC. The chain combines TRBV18 with TRBJ1-2; D is ambiguous. V lost 3 bases and J lost 4, with 18 bases in between. The CDR3 is made up of 16 amino acids. Germline lookup yields CDR1 KGHSH and CDR2 LQKENI.

At least ten counts were recorded for this clonotype. The rearrangement links TRBV18 to TRBJ2-2; 12 bases fit TRBD2. The CDR3 extends over 16 amino acids. The ends lost 0 bases at V and 5 bases at J; junction bases unmatched: 1. CDR1 is KGHSH, CDR2 LQKENI, per germline. CDR3 sequence (DNA): TGTGCCAGCTCACCACCGACTAGCGGGAGAACCGGGGAGCTGTTTTTT. Encoded protein: CASSPPTSGRTGELFF. The full variable domain, completed using reference TRBV18 and TRBJ2-2, is NAGVMQNPRHLVRRRGQEARLRCSPMKGHSHVYWYRQLPEEGLKFMVYLQKENIIDESGMPKERFSAEFPKEGPSILRIQQVVRGDSAAYFCASSPPTSGRTGELFFGEGSRLTVL.

The CDR3 DNA follows: TGTGCCAGCAGCCTCGGAACCGGTGGTATAGGCGAGCAGTACTTC. It translates to CASSLGTGGIGEQYF. This chain connects TRBV7-2 to TRBJ2-7; D gene unclear. V shed 5 bases and J shed 6 bases, with 20 bases lying between them. Germline V lookup: CDR1 SGHTA, CDR2 FQGNSA. The CDR3 is 15 amino acids.

This clonotype has only a few counts. The chain employs TRBV2 and TRBJ1-4; the D is unclear. CDR3 length equals 14 residues. Germline-derived CDR1 and CDR2 are SNHLY and FYNNEI. V dropped 6 bases and J dropped 0 bases, with 8 bases sitting between them. CDR3: CASRMETTNEKLFF. CDR3 nucleotide sequence: TGTGCCAGCAGGATGGAAACAACTAATGAAAAACTGTTTTTT.

This clonotype was recorded a few times. CDR3 protein: CASSQEADGSGRPYNEQFF. The CDR3 DNA is TGCGCCAGCAGCCAAGAAGCGGATGGTAGCGGGAGGCCCTACAATGAGCAGTTCTTC. V usage is TRBV4-3 and J usage is TRBJ2-1; the match to TRBD2 covers 10 bases. Looked up from germline, CDR1 is LGHNA and CDR2 is YSLEER. The CDR3 spans 19 residues. V trimming: 0 bases; J trimming: 2 bases; junction bases outside the gene matches: 10.